This record concerns one TCR beta chain sequence. Its antigen remains unknown. The sample comes from a study of long-term antiretroviral therapy in people with HIV. Study-level information: Earliest sampling preceded the 2015 immediate-ART recommendation by about a decade. Whole-study results and caveats: Before ART, certain clones expanded, and these dominated the repertoire at all time points.

The ends lost 2 bases at V and 3 bases at J; junction bases unmatched: 6. The CDR3 consists of 16 residues. Germline assignment: CDR1 MNHNY and CDR2 SVGAGI (reference sequence). The immunoSEQ assay was v3.0, run at survey level. The method was immunoSEQ multiplex PCR; TCRdb's version includes in-frame clones alone and lacks a portion of them. The data hold 20,000 to 30,000 clones, with roughly 85% observed a single time. The V and J genes are TRBV6-6 and TRBJ2-7, with 11 bases fitting TRBD2. This receptor was taken from a man aged 35 to 55 with HIV. Sequencing was performed on unsorted PBMCs, taken 2.3 years after starting antiretroviral therapy. CDR3 in DNA: TGTGCCAGCAGTTACGGCGGGACTAGCGGATACTACGAGCAGTACTTC. Translated, it gives CASSYGGTSGYYEQYF.